The clone carrying this T cell receptor (beta chain) was observed many times. Its target is not known. Unique molecular identifiers were in the cDNA, with template-switch universal primer binding. MiXCR, run by TCRdb on the 5' RACE reads, gives a single entry per CDR3 protein. The table has hundreds of thousands of distinct CDR3 sequences, 5.5% to 8% seen once. In germline, CDR1 is LGHDT, CDR2 YNNKEL (reference sequence). V lost 0 bases to trimming and J lost 6 bases; unmatched junction nucleotides: 18. The CDR3 spans 21 residues. This sample is drawn from a study of identical twins. General observations from the study: For monozygotic twins, models underestimated out-of-frame TCR alpha sharing. Weaker excess sharing between twins was seen in beta out-of-frame sequences.

The sample also formed part of further work on yellow fever vaccine responses in identical twins.

V gene TRBV3-1 combines with J gene TRBJ2-1, with 12 bases aligning to TRBD2. The clonotype originates from a woman between 18 and 30 years old in good health. Sequencing was performed on memory (CD45RO+) T cells sorted from blood. The CDR3 DNA reads TGTGCCAGCAGCCAAGATTGGGTAACTAGCGGGGGGTCCCTTATGCCCAATGAGCAGTTCTTC. Protein: CASSQDWVTSGGSLMPNEQFF.